This T cell receptor (beta chain) came from a study of blood T cell repertoires in COVID-19. Turning to the study itself: Collection of acute and convalescent COVID-19 samples took place in the United States, Italy and Spain. The cDNA or gDNA used as material had been derived from T cells, B-cell-depleted T cells, or PBMCs.

Germline CDR1 SEHNR, CDR2 FQNEAQ (reference sequence). The CDR3 has 15 residues. Trimming removed 5 bases from V and 5 bases from J; junction bases left unmatched: 5. This clone was seen more than once but under ten times. Some clones are missing from TCRdb's copy, which holds only in-frame ones; the method was immunoSEQ multiplex PCR. This table holds about 130,000 clones, 85% to 90% found once. Sequencing input: peripheral blood. The chain joins TRBV7-9 to TRBJ2-2, with 10 bases aligning to TRBD2. This sequence originates from a man aged 60 to 69 with active or convalescent COVID-19. The CDR3 sequence is CASSPSGRGTGELFF. The CDR3 DNA follows: TGTGCCAGCAGCCCTAGCGGGAGAGGAACCGGGGAGCTGTTTTTT.